The TCR beta chain under discussion was sequenced for a study of chemoradiotherapy in HPV16-positive cancers. Points from the study as a whole: The functional HPV-specific definition rests on just a couple of HPV16-positive patients.

As regards this clone: Its matching antigen is unknown.

Over chemoradiotherapy, repertoires were sampled more than once. Profiled with immunoSEQ multiplex PCR; TCRdb holds only in-frame clones, not every one. This table holds around 68,000 clones, roughly 86% found once. V lost 2 bases and J lost 1, with 10 bases in between. The CDR3 runs to 15 residues. The germline V gene encodes CDR1 MDHEN and CDR2 SYDVKM. This chain joins TRBV28 and TRBJ2-3; tentatively, D is TRBD1 (6 bases). The sequences come from blood, collected from a patient who underwent chemoradiotherapy. This sequence was found in a human donor with HPV-associated anogenital cancer. CDR3 nucleotides: TGTGCCAGCAGTTTAAGGGGGAGTGGCACAGATACGCAGTATTTT. It encodes CASSLRGSGTDTQYF.